This T cell receptor beta chain was recovered during a study of long-term antiretroviral therapy in people with HIV. About this clone itself: Antigen: not known.

Samples were assayed with immunoSEQ v3.0 at survey level. Sequencing was directed toward 40,000-50,000 T-cell genomes in each sample. Libraries were prepared by immunoSEQ multiplex PCR; TCRdb keeps only in-frame clonotypes and omits some of them. The table includes about 21,000 clones, 88% detected once. Each contributor possessed a minimum of one pre-ART and a minimum of two post-ART PBMC samples. DNA was extracted from 1-10 million thawed cryopreserved PBMC. The length of the CDR3 is 14 residues. Trimming pared 6 bases from V and 5 bases from J, leaving 16 bases between. CDR1 is ENHRY and CDR2 is SYGVKD in the germline V gene. Study results and limitations: Narrower CDR3 length ranges marked HIV repertoires relative to controls.

This specimen was unsorted PBMCs, taken 2.3 years after starting antiretroviral therapy. The TCR originated in a man between 60 and 75 years old with HIV. V usage is TRBV10-3 and J usage is TRBJ2-5; D is tentatively TRBD1 or TRBD2 (6 bases each). CDR3 sequence: CAIREENGGETQYF. As DNA, the CDR3 is TGTGCCATCAGGGAAGAAAACGGGGGCGAGACCCAGTACTTC.